These T cell receptor beta chains were read from a single sample in a study of shared clonotypes between healthy human individuals. Generated by immunoSEQ multiplex PCR, the TCRdb table keeps only in-frame clones and is missing some. The sample carries some 980,000 clones, about three quarters recorded once. Sequencing was performed on memory CD4+ T cells sorted from blood. All receptors come from a man between 18 and 29 years old in good health. CDR3s include the opening cysteine and the closing phenylalanine or tryptophan. The D gene is left open where the match is weak. Clone size appears in some rows only: once, few, many, or a class for an expanded clone.

V gene: TRBV28; D gene: .; clone size: .; J gene: TRBJ2-6; CDR3 DNA: TGTGCCAGCAGTTTATTGGGTCGCTCTGGGGCCAACGTCCTGACTTTC; CDR3 protein: CASSLLGRSGANVLTF
V gene: TRBV6-5; D gene: .; clone size: .; J gene: TRBJ1-4; CDR3 DNA: TGTGCCAGCGCCCTGTTAGGGGCTCGTGAGGAAAAACTGTTTTTT; CDR3 protein: CASALLGAREEKLFF
V gene: TRBV2; D gene: TRBD2; clone size: few; J gene: TRBJ2-7; CDR3 DNA: TGTGCCAGCAGGATCGGACTAGCGGGGGGACACGCCGAGCAGTACTTC; CDR3 protein: CASRIGLAGGHAEQYF
V gene: TRBV5-1; D gene: .; clone size: .; J gene: TRBJ2-5; CDR3 DNA: TGCGCCAGCAGCTGGGGACAAAAGGAGACCCAGTACTTC; CDR3 protein: CASSWGQKETQYF
V gene: TRBV11-2; D gene: .; clone size: .; J gene: TRBJ1-2; CDR3 DNA: TGTGCCAGCAGCCCTCGACCCGATGGCTACACCTTC; CDR3 protein: CASSPRPDGYTF
V gene: TRBV28; D gene: .; clone size: .; J gene: TRBJ1-2; CDR3 DNA: TGTGCCAGCAGTGTCCCGGGCAGGTTGGAGGGCTACACCTTC; CDR3 protein: CASSVPGRLEGYTF
V gene: TRBV19; D gene: .; clone size: .; J gene: TRBJ2-3; CDR3 DNA: TGTGCCAGTGACCTGGGATACACAGATACGCAGTATTTT; CDR3 protein: CASDLGYTDTQYF
V gene: TRBV5-1; D gene: .; clone size: .; J gene: TRBJ2-1; CDR3 DNA: TGCGCCAGCAGCTTGGTGTCCAGCGTCAGGGACAATGAGCAGTTCTTC; CDR3 protein: CASSLVSSVRDNEQFF
V gene: TRBV4-1; D gene: .; clone size: .; J gene: TRBJ2-1; CDR3 DNA: TGCGCCAGCAGCCAAGCGGGACGCACCTACAATGAGCAGTTCTTC; CDR3 protein: CASSQAGRTYNEQFF
V gene: TRBV18; D gene: .; clone size: once; J gene: TRBJ2-5; CDR3 DNA: TGTGCCAGCTCCAAAAACGAAGAGACCCAGTACTTC; CDR3 protein: CASSKNEETQYF
V gene: TRBV6-6; D gene: .; clone size: .; J gene: TRBJ2-7; CDR3 DNA: TGTGCCACCACACGCAGTGGTACCTCCTACGAGCAGTACTTC; CDR3 protein: CATTRSGTSYEQYF
V gene: TRBV5-5; D gene: TRBD1; clone size: .; J gene: TRBJ1-1; CDR3 DNA: TGTGCCAGCAGCTTGAGGGTTGACAGGGGGAATACTGAAGCTTTCTTT; CDR3 protein: CASSLRVDRGNTEAFF
V gene: TRBV5-1; D gene: TRBD2; clone size: .; J gene: TRBJ2-7; CDR3 DNA: TGCGCCAGCAGTCCTGGACTAGCGGGGGGGCGGTCCCACGAGCAGTACTTC; CDR3 protein: CASSPGLAGGRSHEQYF
V gene: TRBV28; D gene: TRBD2; clone size: few; J gene: TRBJ2-3; CDR3 DNA: TGTGCCAGCAGTGCCGTTGGGTCGCGGGGGGGCACAGATACGCAGTATTTT; CDR3 protein: CASSAVGSRGGTDTQYF
V gene: TRBV4-1; D gene: .; clone size: .; J gene: TRBJ2-2; CDR3 DNA: TGCGCCAGCAGCCAAACGCCGGGGGCGAACACCGGGGAGCTGTTTTTT; CDR3 protein: CASSQTPGANTGELFF
V gene: TRBV14; D gene: .; clone size: .; J gene: TRBJ2-7; CDR3 DNA: TGTGCCAGCAGCCAAGATCCCAAGTTGGTGCAGTACTTC; CDR3 protein: CASSQDPKLVQYF
V gene: TRBV7-9; D gene: TRBD1; clone size: .; J gene: TRBJ1-2; CDR3 DNA: TGTGCCAGCAGCCTGGGACAGGCCGGTCCTTACGGCTACACCTTC; CDR3 protein: CASSLGQAGPYGYTF
V gene: TRBV5-1; D gene: .; clone size: .; J gene: TRBJ2-5; CDR3 DNA: TGCGCCAGCAGCTTGTTAACAACCCAAGAGACCCAGTACTTC; CDR3 protein: CASSLLTTQETQYF
V gene: TRBV5-1; D gene: .; clone size: .; J gene: TRBJ2-3; CDR3 DNA: TGCGCCAGCAGCTTGCAGGGACCCCGCACAGATACGCAGTATTTT; CDR3 protein: CASSLQGPRTDTQYF
V gene: TRBV6-1; D gene: .; clone size: .; J gene: TRBJ2-4; CDR3 DNA: TGTGCCAGCAGTGAAAGTATTACGTACGCCTCCAAAAACATTCAGTACTTC; CDR3 protein: CASSESITYASKNIQYF
V gene: TRBV6-1; D gene: .; clone size: .; J gene: TRBJ2-7; CDR3 DNA: TGTGCCAGCGCCGCGGGACAGAAGACCTACGAGCAGTACTTC; CDR3 protein: CASAAGQKTYEQYF
V gene: TRBV4-3; D gene: TRBD1; clone size: .; J gene: TRBJ1-5; CDR3 DNA: TGCGCCAGCAGCCAAGGTCCCGGGACAGGGAATCAGCCCCAGCATTTT; CDR3 protein: CASSQGPGTGNQPQHF
V gene: TRBV15; D gene: .; clone size: .; J gene: TRBJ1-1; CDR3 DNA: TGTGCCACCAGCAGAGGAGGAGCCCCCAGGCTTGGAGCTTTCTTT; CDR3 protein: CATSRGGAPRLGAFF
V gene: TRBV18; D gene: .; clone size: .; J gene: TRBJ1-5; CDR3 DNA: TGTGCCAGCTCACCAGATCACAGGGTAGGACAGCCCCAGCATTTT; CDR3 protein: CASSPDHRVGQPQHF
V gene: TRBV7-9; D gene: .; clone size: .; J gene: TRBJ2-4; CDR3 DNA: TGTGCCAGCAGCTTACCGGGCTCCAAAAACATTCAGTACTTC; CDR3 protein: CASSLPGSKNIQYF
V gene: TRBV2; D gene: TRBD1; clone size: few; J gene: TRBJ1-5; CDR3 DNA: TGTGCCAGCAGTGGGACAGGGAGAAGCAATCAGCCCCAGCATTTT; CDR3 protein: CASSGTGRSNQPQHF
V gene: TRBV5-1; D gene: TRBD1; clone size: .; J gene: TRBJ1-5; CDR3 DNA: TGCGCCAGCAGCCCGACCGGGACAGGTAACAATCAGCCCCAGCATTTT; CDR3 protein: CASSPTGTGNNQPQHF
V gene: TRBV18; D gene: .; clone size: .; J gene: TRBJ2-2; CDR3 DNA: TGTGCCAGCTCACTCGAGCGGACGACCGGGGAGCTGTTTTTT; CDR3 protein: CASSLERTTGELFF
V gene: TRBV6-6; D gene: .; clone size: .; J gene: TRBJ2-7; CDR3 DNA: TGTGCCAGCAGTCCCGCCGGGAGCTCCTACGAGCAGTACTTC; CDR3 protein: CASSPAGSSYEQYF
V gene: TRBV27; D gene: .; clone size: few; J gene: TRBJ1-6; CDR3 DNA: TGTGCCAGCAGTTTACAGGAGAGAAATTCACCCCTCCACTTT; CDR3 protein: CASSLQERNSPLHF
V gene: TRBV27; D gene: TRBD1; clone size: once; J gene: TRBJ2-7; CDR3 DNA: TGTGCCAGCAGTTTCCGGGACAGGGGGAGCTACGAGCAGTACTTC; CDR3 protein: CASSFRDRGSYEQYF
V gene: TRBV18; D gene: .; clone size: .; J gene: TRBJ2-5; CDR3 DNA: TGTGCCAGCTCACCCTCGGGGGTCCAAGAGACCCAGTACTTC; CDR3 protein: CASSPSGVQETQYF
V gene: TRBV10-3; D gene: TRBD2; clone size: .; J gene: TRBJ2-5; CDR3 DNA: TGTGCCATCAGTGACGGAGCGGGGAACCAAGAGACCCAGTACTTC; CDR3 protein: CAISDGAGNQETQYF
V gene: TRBV19; D gene: TRBD1; clone size: .; J gene: TRBJ1-5; CDR3 DNA: TGTGCCAGTAGCTTACAGGGGTTAGGCAATCAGCCCCAGCATTTT; CDR3 protein: CASSLQGLGNQPQHF
V gene: TRBV7-9; D gene: .; clone size: .; J gene: TRBJ1-3; CDR3 DNA: TGTGCCAGCAGCTTAGAAGGCTCCATATATTTT; CDR3 protein: CASSLEGSIYF
V gene: TRBV25-1; D gene: .; clone size: .; J gene: TRBJ1-5; CDR3 DNA: TGTGCCAGCAGTAGGGAGGGGGATCAGCCCCAGCATTTT; CDR3 protein: CASSREGDQPQHF
V gene: TRBV7-9; D gene: .; clone size: few; J gene: TRBJ2-5; CDR3 DNA: TGTGCCAGCAGCTTCCAAGGGGTTACTGCAGAGACCCAGTACTTC; CDR3 protein: CASSFQGVTAETQYF
V gene: TRBV2; D gene: .; clone size: .; J gene: TRBJ2-3; CDR3 DNA: TGTGCCAGCAGTGAATACGGAGGGGGGGCAGATACGCAGTATTTT; CDR3 protein: CASSEYGGGADTQYF
V gene: TRBV2; D gene: TRBD2; clone size: .; J gene: TRBJ2-3; CDR3 DNA: TGTGCCAGCAGTGTAAGCGGGGGGGGCTACACAGATACGCAGTATTTT; CDR3 protein: CASSVSGGGYTDTQYF
V gene: TRBV5-4; D gene: .; clone size: .; J gene: TRBJ1-1; CDR3 DNA: TGTGCCAGCAGCTCGTCCGGAAGGGGGAACACTGAAGCTTTCTTT; CDR3 protein: CASSSSGRGNTEAFF
V gene: TRBV7-2; D gene: TRBD2; clone size: .; J gene: TRBJ2-3; CDR3 DNA: TGTGCCAGCAGCCCGCCGGGACTAGCGGGGGGTACAGATACGCAGTATTTT; CDR3 protein: CASSPPGLAGGTDTQYF
V gene: TRBV10-3; D gene: .; clone size: once; J gene: TRBJ2-7; CDR3 DNA: TGTGCCATCAGTGAGTCAGGGGGGGGTCTCGAGCAGTACTTC; CDR3 protein: CAISESGGGLEQYF
V gene: TRBV6-1; D gene: .; clone size: .; J gene: TRBJ1-1; CDR3 DNA: TGTGCCAGCAGTGACCAGACAGGCTATGAAGCTTTCTTT; CDR3 protein: CASSDQTGYEAFF
V gene: TRBV30; D gene: .; clone size: .; J gene: TRBJ1-5; CDR3 DNA: TGTGCCTGGAGCCCTGGGTTCCTCCAAGGGCCCCAGCATTTT; CDR3 protein: CAWSPGFLQGPQHF
V gene: TRBV2; D gene: .; clone size: once; J gene: TRBJ2-1; CDR3 DNA: TGTGCCAGCAGTGAAGCCAGGGAACTAGAGGTCTTC; CDR3 protein: CASSEARELEVF
V gene: TRBV19; D gene: .; clone size: .; J gene: TRBJ2-7; CDR3 DNA: TGTGCCAGTAGCTCCCGGACGGGATCCTACGAGCAGTACTTC; CDR3 protein: CASSSRTGSYEQYF
V gene: TRBV18; D gene: TRBD2; clone size: .; J gene: TRBJ2-7; CDR3 DNA: TGTGCCAGCTCACCGGGATTAGCGGGAGCCCACGAGCAGTACTTC; CDR3 protein: CASSPGLAGAHEQYF
V gene: TRBV9; D gene: .; clone size: .; J gene: TRBJ1-3; CDR3 DNA: TGTGCCAGCAGCTTTGGACAGTCCTCTGGAAACACCATATATTTT; CDR3 protein: CASSFGQSSGNTIYF
V gene: TRBV4-1; D gene: .; clone size: .; J gene: TRBJ1-5; CDR3 DNA: TGCGCCAGCAGCCAAGCCCCGACAGGCGAGGGACAGCCCCAGCATTTT; CDR3 protein: CASSQAPTGEGQPQHF
V gene: TRBV29-1; D gene: TRBD1; clone size: .; J gene: TRBJ1-2; CDR3 DNA: TGCAGCGTCCTAGGGACAGGGCGAGCGGGTGGCTACACCTTC; CDR3 protein: CSVLGTGRAGGYTF
V gene: TRBV10-3; D gene: .; clone size: many; J gene: TRBJ2-2; CDR3 DNA: TGTGCCATCAGTGCGTCGACCGGGCTGGGGGTTGCCGGGGAGCTGTTTTTT; CDR3 protein: CAISASTGLGVAGELFF
V gene: TRBV6-5; D gene: .; clone size: .; J gene: TRBJ2-7; CDR3 DNA: TGTGCCAGCAGCCCCGCCCGGGACATCCCCTACGAGCAGTACTTC; CDR3 protein: CASSPARDIPYEQYF
V gene: TRBV30; D gene: .; clone size: .; J gene: TRBJ2-7; CDR3 DNA: TGTGCCTGGATACGGAACCTCAGGGAGCAGTACTTC; CDR3 protein: CAWIRNLREQYF
V gene: TRBV11-2; D gene: .; clone size: .; J gene: TRBJ2-2; CDR3 DNA: TGTGCCAGCAGCTTGAGACAGTGGTCTGCCCCCGGGGAGCTGTTTTTT; CDR3 protein: CASSLRQWSAPGELFF
V gene: TRBV10-3; D gene: .; clone size: .; J gene: TRBJ2-7; CDR3 DNA: TGTGCCATCACACACTCGACGGTGGACGAGCAGTACTTC; CDR3 protein: CAITHSTVDEQYF
V gene: TRBV19; D gene: TRBD1; clone size: few; J gene: TRBJ1-2; CDR3 DNA: TGTGCCAGTAGTATGGGGCAGGGGGAGAGCTATGGCTACACCTTC; CDR3 protein: CASSMGQGESYGYTF
V gene: TRBV18; D gene: .; clone size: .; J gene: TRBJ1-4; CDR3 DNA: TGTGCCAGCTCACGAACCTTGGATGAAAAACTGTTTTTT; CDR3 protein: CASSRTLDEKLFF
V gene: TRBV14; D gene: .; clone size: .; J gene: TRBJ1-6; CDR3 DNA: TGTGCCAGCAGCCCGACAGGTTCCTATAATTCACCCCTCCACTTT; CDR3 protein: CASSPTGSYNSPLHF
V gene: TRBV10-3; D gene: TRBD1; clone size: .; J gene: TRBJ1-2; CDR3 DNA: TGTGCCATCAGAGCGGGACAGGATAACTATGGCTACACCTTC; CDR3 protein: CAIRAGQDNYGYTF